The 24 T cell receptor beta chains below come from one sample, sequenced in a study of identical twins. Via MiXCR, TCRdb re-called the 5' RACE reads, giving one row per CDR3 protein. The top ten clones hold under 0.35% of a sample with 1.5 million or so distinct CDR3 sequences, about 31% of them seen once. The source material was cord blood. These TCRs come from a newborn girl in good health.

This clonotype appeared a single time. The V gene is TRBV20-1, the J gene TRBJ2-2; weak D call: TRBD2 (6 bases). The germline V gene encodes CDR1 DFQATT and CDR2 SNEGSKA (reference sequence). The V and J ends lost 3 bases and 4 bases respectively, with 9 bases between them. The CDR3 runs 13 residues. CDR3 in DNA: TGCAGTGCTAGGGAAGCGGGCACCGGGGAGCTGTTTTTT. This gives the protein CSAREAGTGELFF.

This chain connects TRBV6-5 to TRBJ2-5; D remains ambiguous. Germline V gene sequence: CDR1 MNHEY, CDR2 SVGAGI. Trimming removed 0 bases at V and 5 bases at J, with 7 bases between. The CDR3 length is 13 residues. DNA of the CDR3: TGTGCCAGCAGTTACTCGAATAGGGAGACCCAGTACTTC. Translation gives CASSYSNRETQYF.

V usage is TRBV7-9 and J usage is TRBJ1-2; D possibly corresponds to TRBD1 (5 bases). There are 14 residues in the CDR3. V was trimmed by 6 bases and J by 5 bases, leaving 16 bases between them. Per the germline V gene, CDR1 is SEHNR and CDR2 is FQNEAQ (reference sequence). The CDR3 here is CASRQSRGSYGYTF. In nucleotides, the CDR3 is TGTGCCAGCAGACAAAGCCGGGGGTCATATGGCTACACCTTC.

The rearrangement uses TRBV7-2 and TRBJ2-5; possibly TRBD2 for D (5 bases). Germline-derived CDR1 and CDR2 are SGHTA and FQGNSA. The V end was cut by 8 bases, the J end by 4 bases, with 20 bases between. The CDR3 spans 15 residues. In DNA form, the CDR3 reads TGTGCCAGCTTGTTGGCAGGAGGCGCCCCAGAGACCCAGTACTTC. Translation: CASLLAGGAPETQYF.

V gene TRBV10-3 combines with J gene TRBJ1-2, with 7 bases aligning to TRBD1. Germline loops: CDR1 ENHRY, CDR2 SYGVKD. The V gene end was trimmed by 5 bases and the J gene end by 3 bases; junction bases not matched to a gene: 3. The CDR3 has 13 amino acids. This chain's CDR3 is CAISTGTDYGYTF. DNA of the CDR3: TGTGCCATCAGTACCGGGACAGACTATGGCTACACCTTC.

In its sample, this clonotype was seen once. The chain joins TRBV6-5 to TRBJ2-1; unclear D gene. The CDR3 covers 12 residues. CDR1 and CDR2 (germline): MNHEY, SVGAGI. V was clipped by 6 bases and J by 14 bases, with 17 bases between them. The CDR3 coding sequence is TGTGCCAGCAGCCCATCGCCATCCTTTGAGTTCTTC. The encoded protein is CASSPSPSFEFF.

The rearrangement links TRBV7-2 to TRBJ2-1, with 7 bases lining up with TRBD2. The end of the DNA is better explained by TRBJ2-7, so the J call may be wrong. Germline CDR1 is SGHTA and CDR2 is FQGNSA. The length of the CDR3 is 16 residues. CDR3 nucleotide sequence: TGTGCCAGCAGCCCTAACCGGGACTACCTCTACAATGAGCAGTACTTC. Translated: CASSPNRDYLYNEQYF.

This chain connects TRBV6-1 to TRBJ2-7; 10 nucleotides line up with TRBD2. In germline, CDR1 is MNHNS, CDR2 SASEGT. This CDR3 is 15 amino acids long. V dropped 2 bases and J dropped 3; count of bases not matched to a gene: 4. This chain's CDR3 is CASSEPIAGGYEQYF. For the CDR3, the DNA is TGTGCCAGCAGTGAACCGATAGCGGGGGGCTACGAGCAGTACTTC.

This clonotype was seen only once. This chain links TRBV16 with TRBJ1-1, with D tentatively TRBD1 (5 bases). The CDR3 is 15 residues long. Trimming pared 0 bases from V and 2 bases from J, leaving 10 bases between. CDR1 KGHSY and CDR2 FQNENV come from the germline V gene. The chain's CDR3 is CASSQSLGVNTEAFF. In DNA, the CDR3 is TGTGCCAGCAGCCAATCCCTAGGGGTTAACACTGAAGCTTTCTTT.

This clonotype was found once. J is TRBJ2-6 and V is TRBV6-2 or TRBV6-3; 7 nucleotides align to TRBD1. The CDR3 consists of 17 residues. Looked up from germline, CDR1 is MNHEY and CDR2 is SVGEGT. Losses at the gene ends were 0 bases for V and 5 bases for J; bases not matched to a gene: 7. CDR3 sequence: CASSYSTGLSRANVLTF. The DNA of the CDR3 is TGTGCCAGCAGTTACTCGACAGGGCTATCTAGGGCCAACGTCCTGACTTTC.

This clonotype was counted at least ten times. The chain employs TRBV12-3 or TRBV12-4 and TRBJ1-2; possibly TRBD1 for D (6 bases). The CDR3 has 11 residues. Trimming took off 5 bases at V and 7 bases at J, with 8 bases between the two ends. CDR3 in amino acids: CASSTGFGYTF. CDR3 bases: TGTGCCAGCAGTACAGGGTTTGGCTACACCTTC.

There are a few counts of this clonotype. V and J are TRBV20-1 and TRBJ1-1; 7 bases align to TRBD1. Germline-derived CDR1 and CDR2 are DFQATT and SNEGSKA (reference sequence). J was trimmed by 1 base and V by 4 bases; bases with no gene match: 6. The CDR3 contains 14 residues. Here the CDR3 DNA reads TGCAGTGCTACCGACAGGGTTTGGAACACTGAAGCTTTCTTT. Protein sequence: CSATDRVWNTEAFF.

The chain employs TRBV7-9 and TRBJ1-2, with D maybe TRBD1 (5 bases). This CDR3 has 15 residues. Germline V gene data show CDR1 as SEHNR and CDR2 as FQNEAQ (reference sequence). V was clipped by 4 bases and J by 4 bases, with 16 bases between them. The CDR3 protein is CASSSARGSPYGYTF. The CDR3 DNA follows: TGTGCCAGCAGCTCCGCCCGGGGCAGCCCCTATGGCTACACCTTC.

The CDR3 DNA reads as TGCAGTGCTAGCGGACGTCCGAACAATGAGCAGTACTTC. The encoded protein is CSASGRPNNEQYF. The J gene is TRBJ2-5, the V gene TRBV20-1, with unresolved D. The CDR3 length is 13 residues. The germline V gene encodes CDR1 DFQATT and CDR2 SNEGSKA (reference sequence). V dropped 3 bases and J dropped 11 bases, with 19 bases sitting between them.

There are a few counts of this clonotype. The chain joins TRBV27 to TRBJ2-7, with 9 bases matching TRBD2. Per the germline V gene, CDR1 is MNHEY and CDR2 is SMNVEV (reference sequence). With 2 bases clipped from V and 5 bases from J, the junction kept 7 bases outside the gene matches. The CDR3 has 15 amino acids. CDR3 nucleotide sequence: TGTGCCAGCAGTTTACGTAATAGCGGGAGCCACGAGCAGTACTTC. Translating it yields CASSLRNSGSHEQYF.

This clonotype was counted only a few times. The CDR3 region has the DNA TGTGCCAGCATCAGGAGACCGAACACTGAAGCTTTCTTT. Its translation: CASIRRPNTEAFF. The chain has TRBV6-2 or TRBV6-3 and TRBJ1-1; D is undetermined. Trimming took off 7 bases at V and 1 base at J, with 10 bases between the two ends. Germline lookup yields CDR1 MNHEY and CDR2 SVGEGT. CDR3 length: 13 residues.

The V and J genes are TRBV5-1 and TRBJ2-3; D gene ambiguous. The V gene lost 7 bases and the J gene lost 1 base, with 10 bases spanning the gap. There are 13 residues in the CDR3. Per the germline V gene, CDR1 is SGHRS and CDR2 is YFSETQ. CDR3 sequence (DNA): TGCGCCAGCTGCTACTTGGGCACAGATACGCAGTATTTT. This encodes CASCYLGTDTQYF.

The CDR3 sequence is CSASEQSYNEQFF. DNA for the CDR3: TGCAGTGCTAGTGAGCAGTCATATAATGAGCAGTTCTTC. The chain recombines TRBV20-1 with TRBJ2-1; D uncertain. The CDR3 extends over 13 amino acids. V lost 3 bases to trimming and J lost 7 bases, with 13 bases between them. The germline gives CDR1 DFQATT, CDR2 SNEGSKA (reference sequence).

The chain links TRBV12-3 or TRBV12-4 to TRBJ2-1; TRBD2 might be the D (5 bases). Near its end, the DNA agrees better with TRBJ2-7, so the J call may be wrong. The CDR3 sequence is 14 residues long. This CDR3 is CASSFLAWYNEQYF. DNA for the CDR3: TGTGCCAGCAGTTTCTTAGCGTGGTACAATGAGCAGTACTTC.

This clonotype turned up a few times. The rearrangement uses TRBV20-1 and TRBJ2-5; TRBD2 is a possible D gene (6 bases). The DNA end is a closer match to TRBJ2-7, so the J assignment may be wrong. From germline, CDR1 is DFQATT and CDR2 SNEGSKA (reference sequence). This CDR3 spans 16 amino acids. CDR3: CSARDEELAGCYEQYF. CDR3 DNA: TGCAGTGCTAGAGACGAGGAACTAGCCGGTTGTTACGAGCAGTACTTC.

On this clonotype itself: A read error may account for a junction end that differs from germline. V gene TRBV7-9 combines with J gene TRBJ1-2; D is perhaps TRBD1 (6 bases). The germline gives CDR1 SEHNR, CDR2 FQNEAQ (reference sequence). This CDR3 contains 15 residues. CDR3 sequence: CASSFKGGEYYGCTF. The CDR3 region has the DNA TGTGCCAGCAGCTTCAAAGGGGGGGAGTACTATGGCTGCACCTTC.

The rearrangement links TRBV20-1 to TRBJ2-2, with D possibly TRBD2 on 5 matching bases. Per the germline V gene, CDR1 is DFQATT and CDR2 is SNEGSKA (reference sequence). V was cut by 3 bases and J by 6 bases, with 14 bases left in between. The CDR3 is made up of 14 amino acids. This chain's CDR3 is CSARRDRAPGELFF. CDR3 coding DNA: TGCAGTGCTAGGAGGGATAGGGCCCCCGGGGAGCTGTTTTTT.

V and J are TRBV20-1 and TRBJ1-1; 7 nucleotides line up with TRBD1. V shed 6 bases and J 5 bases; nucleotides not matched to a gene: 15. CDR3 size: 15 residues. CDR1 and CDR2 (germline): DFQATT, SNEGSKA (reference sequence). CDR3 loop: CSAPPAGGGYTEAFF. In DNA, the CDR3 is TGCAGTGCCCCCCCGGCAGGGGGAGGTTATACTGAAGCTTTCTTT.

This clonotype has only a few counts. The chain is built from TRBV5-1 and TRBJ2-3; 16 bases line up with TRBD2. This CDR3 comprises 18 residues. The V gene end was trimmed by 3 bases and the J gene end by 2 bases; junction bases not matched to a gene: 6. Looked up from germline, CDR1 is SGHRS and CDR2 is YFSETQ. The CDR3 reads CASSSGLAGGLNTDTQYF. The CDR3 nucleotides are TGCGCCAGCAGCTCGGGACTAGCGGGGGGGCTTAACACAGATACGCAGTATTTT. Looking up the rest from reference TRBV5-1 and TRBJ2-3 gives the full variable domain: KAGVTQTPRYLIKTRGQQVTLSCSPISGHRSVSWYQQTPGQGLQFLFEYFSETQRNKGNFPGRFSGRQFSNSRSEMNVSTLELGDSALYLCASSSGLAGGLNTDTQYFGPGTRLTVL.